Below, one T cell receptor (beta chain) is given with its context. Its antigen is not identified. This entry belongs to a study of CXCR3-negative and CXCR3-positive naive CD8 T cells. General study findings and limits: CXCR3-positive naive cells had TRB CDR3s that were more hydrophobic than CXCR3-negative naive cells had.

UMI-tagged TRB cDNA libraries were built via 5' RACE. TCRdb re-called the 5' RACE reads; every CDR3 protein appears as one record, without DNA. Its clone listing holds more than 80,000 distinct CDR3 sequences. Germline assignment: CDR1 MNHEY and CDR2 SVGAGI. The CDR3 runs 15 residues. This rearrangement joins TRBV6-5 to TRBJ2-2. The sample comprised naive CXCR3+ CD8+ T cells from blood. The subset here: CD45RO-CCR7+CD27+CD95- naive CD8+ T cells expressing CXCR3 (TNR3+). This sequence was found in a human donor in good health. Some clones in this sample may be carry-over from other donors' samples. The CDR3 loop is CASSYSLSDTGELFF.